What follows are 16 T cell receptor beta chains derived from one specimen sequenced in a study of blood T cells in healthy people across ages. Using a J-beta primer mix together with a sample-barcoded 5' primer, a second PCR was run for about 6 to 12 cycles. One entry per CDR3 protein, called by TCRdb with MiXCR from the 5' RACE reads. This sample has some 1.5 million distinct CDR3 sequences, with approximately 28% found just once. Sequenced material: blood. These receptors originate from a woman younger than 45 in good health.

This clonotype was detected many times. The chain combines TRBV14 with TRBJ2-1; D is ambiguous. V was cut by 0 bases and J by 7 bases, with 10 bases left in between. The CDR3 is made up of 14 amino acids. Germline V gene sequence: CDR1 SGHDN, CDR2 FVKESK. The CDR3 region has the DNA TGTGCCAGCAGCCAAGATCTGGTCTCAAATGAGCAGTTCTTC. Translating gives CASSQDLVSNEQFF.

The chain has TRBV15 and TRBJ2-2, with TRBD2 matching over 15 bases. Germline V lookup: CDR1 LNHNV, CDR2 YYDKDF (reference sequence). CDR3 size: 18 residues. J gave up 6 bases and V 8 bases, and 13 bases lay outside the gene matches. The CDR3 loop is CATRSPGLAGGVAGELFF. The CDR3 nucleotides are TGTGCCACCCGGTCACCGGGACTAGCGGGAGGAGTGGCCGGGGAGCTGTTTTTT.

This rearrangement joins TRBV7-3 to TRBJ2-3; the match to TRBD2 covers 10 bases. Germline V gene lookup returns CDR1 SGHTA and CDR2 FQGTGA. J gave up 3 bases and V 0 bases, and 9 bases lay outside the gene matches. The CDR3 runs 18 residues. CDR3 nucleotides: TGTGCCAGCAGCTTAACGTCGGGGAGCGGGGGGGCTACAGATACGCAGTATTTT. Its protein is CASSLTSGSGGATDTQYF.

This chain links TRBV5-1 with TRBJ1-1, with D hard to call. The CDR3 has 16 residues. Looked up from germline, CDR1 is SGHRS and CDR2 is YFSETQ. The V end was cut by 3 bases, the J end by 2 bases, with 17 bases between. CDR3 amino acids: CASSSDRALLNTEAFF. The CDR3 DNA is TGCGCCAGCAGCTCGGACCGGGCCTTATTAAACACTGAAGCTTTCTTT.

This clonotype was detected only a few times. The J gene is TRBJ2-1, the V gene TRBV14; either TRBD1 or TRBD2 may fit D (5 bases each). V gave up 5 bases and J gave up 10 bases, with 27 bases separating them. The CDR3 length is 17 residues. Germline CDR1 reads SGHDN; CDR2 reads FVKESK. The CDR3 DNA follows: TGTGCCAGCAGCGGAACACTCGGGGCGGGCGTGCGCTGGGAGCAGTTCTTC. Translated: CASSGTLGAGVRWEQFF.

This clonotype has a count of ten or more. The rearrangement joins TRBV6-2 or TRBV6-3 to TRBJ2-1; tentative D call: TRBD2 (5 bases). The CDR3 consists of 12 residues. With 8 bases removed from V and 10 bases from J, the gap between germline ends came to 15 bases. CDR1 and CDR2 from the germline V gene are MNHEY and SVGEGT. The CDR3 is CASGPVGREQFF. The CDR3 nucleotides are TGTGCCAGCGGACCGGTAGGGAGAGAGCAGTTCTTC.

In the case of this clonotype: One junction end disagrees with the germline gene, perhaps due to a read error. V usage is TRBV5-1 and J usage is TRBJ2-1, with a tentative D call TRBD1 (6 bases). Germline V lookup: CDR1 SGHRS, CDR2 YFSETQ. This CDR3 comprises 14 residues. The CDR3 protein is CVSSLRGRGNEQFF. CDR3 nucleotides: TGCGTCAGCAGCTTGAGGGGCAGGGGCAATGAGCAGTTCTTC.

The sample holds a few counts of this clonotype. A junction end diverges from the germline sequence, so it may reflect a read error. The genes are TRBV6-5 and TRBJ2-7; perhaps TRBD2 as D (6 bases). The J call may be in error: the DNA end matches TRBJ2-1 better. CDR1 and CDR2 from the germline V gene are MNHEY and SVGAGI. The CDR3 is 15 residues long. The CDR3 reads CAGRPIRDFGNEQFF. The DNA of the CDR3 is TGTGCCGGCAGACCCATTCGGGACTTCGGCAATGAGCAGTTCTTC.

This clonotype was detected ten times or more. This chain links TRBV5-1 with TRBJ2-7; 7 nucleotides agree with TRBD1. CDR1 is SGHRS, CDR2 YFSETQ, per germline. The J segment lost 3 bases and the V segment lost 1 base, leaving 7 bases of the junction unmatched. This CDR3 region has 15 residues. The CDR3 region has the DNA TGCGCCAGCAGCTTGTTAGGGGGCGCAGACTACGAGCAGTACTTC. This translates into CASSLLGGADYEQYF.

This clonotype was detected many times. The chain's CDR3 is CASSEAAGVEQFF. CDR3 DNA: TGCGCCAGCAGTGAGGCAGCAGGGGTTGAGCAGTTCTTC. The J gene is TRBJ2-1, the V gene TRBV10-1, with D possibly TRBD1 on 6 matching bases. This CDR3 contains 13 residues. CDR1 is WNHNN and CDR2 is SYGVQD in the germline V gene (reference sequence). Between the trimmed V and J ends, which lost 2 bases and 9 bases, there was a span of 11 bases.

The rearrangement uses TRBV5-1 and TRBJ2-2; D is perhaps TRBD1 or TRBD2 (5 bases each). Germline lookup yields CDR1 SGHRS and CDR2 YFSETQ. The V end was cut by 0 bases, the J end by 0 bases, with 12 bases between. CDR3 length equals 17 residues. The CDR3 DNA sequence: TGCGCCAGCAGCTTGGACGGGACGTACGCGAACACCGGGGAGCTGTTTTTT. Protein: CASSLDGTYANTGELFF.

The chain uses TRBV30 and TRBJ2-1; unclear D gene. This CDR3 contains 12 residues. Trimming took off 5 bases at V and 5 bases at J, with 10 bases between the two ends. From germline, CDR1 is GTSNPN and CDR2 SVGIG (reference sequence). The CDR3 DNA follows: TGTGCCTGGCGTTTGATAGACAATGAGCAGTTCTTC. Translating gives CAWRLIDNEQFF.

This clonotype was counted a few times. This chain connects TRBV7-3 to TRBJ2-5; 7 nucleotides align to TRBD2. Per germline, CDR1 SGHTA and CDR2 FQGTGA. The CDR3 spans 15 residues. The trim removed 0 bases at V and 5 bases at J, leaving 6 bases unmatched. The CDR3 nucleotides read TGTGCCAGCAGCTTAACCGGGGGGTCCAGGGAGACCCAGTACTTC. Its translation: CASSLTGGSRETQYF.

Notes on this clonotype: A much larger clone lies a single base off, so this may be a read error. The CDR3, as DNA: TGCGCCAGCAGCCAAGCGGCCAGGGCCTCCTCCTGCGAGCAGTACTTC. Protein product: CASSQAARASSCEQYF. The chain is built from TRBV4-1 and TRBJ2-7; D might be TRBD1 (5 bases). The CDR3 covers 16 residues. The germline gives CDR1 MGHRA, CDR2 YSYEKL.

The chain carries TRBV20-1 and TRBJ2-7, with TRBD1 matching over 9 bases. In germline, CDR1 is DFQATT, CDR2 SNEGSKA (reference sequence). This CDR3 contains 14 residues. J lost 7 bases, V lost 5 bases, and 12 bases had no gene match. CDR3: CSAPSGTGLGEQYF. The CDR3 DNA reads TGCAGTGCTCCCTCCGGGACAGGGCTCGGGGAGCAGTACTTC.

The genes are TRBV7-2 and TRBJ2-2; D is uncertain. V lost 3 bases, J lost 6 bases, and 8 bases lay in between. The CDR3 spans 13 residues. From germline, CDR1 is SGHTA and CDR2 FQGNSA. CDR3 coding DNA: TGTGCCAGCAGCTTCAAGGGATCCGGGGAGCTGTTTTTT. This sequence encodes CASSFKGSGELFF.